Below are 24 T cell receptor beta chains sequenced from a single sample in a study of cytomegalovirus exposure and HLA in healthy donors. Profiled with immunoSEQ multiplex PCR; TCRdb holds only in-frame clones, not every one. The repertoire includes approximately 160,000 clones, roughly nine tenths of them detected once, and about 3.5% sits in the top ten. Sequencing was performed on PBMCs. The receptors derive from a woman aged 18-35 years in good health and CMV-seropositive.

The chain uses TRBV10-2 and TRBJ2-1; 13 bases match TRBD2. Trimming took 3 bases from V and 8 from J; bases not matched to a gene: 7. The CDR3 has 16 residues. Looked up from germline, CDR1 is WSHSY and CDR2 is SAAADI. The chain's CDR3 is CASSEWTSGSRDEQFF. DNA of the CDR3: TGCGCCAGCAGTGAATGGACTAGCGGGAGTCGGGATGAGCAGTTCTTC.

The rearrangement joins TRBV18 to TRBJ2-7; D gene ambiguous. CDR3 length: 12 amino acids. Germline lookup yields CDR1 KGHSH and CDR2 LQKENI. Deletions cut 0 bases from V and 5 bases from J, with 5 bases between. Here the CDR3 DNA reads TGTGCCAGCTCACCACCGAGCAACGAGCAGTACTTC. As protein: CASSPPSNEQYF.

The rearrangement uses TRBV15 and TRBJ2-1; TRBD2 aligns across 9 bases. The germline CDR1 and CDR2 sequences are LNHNV and YYDKDF (reference sequence). The J segment lost 10 bases and the V segment lost 1 base, leaving 8 bases of the junction unmatched. The CDR3 is 15 amino acids. CDR3 sequence reads: CATSRGGSGRGEQFF. The CDR3 coding sequence is TGTGCCACCAGCAGAGGGGGTAGCGGGAGAGGGGAGCAGTTCTTC.

The chain employs TRBV7-2 and TRBJ2-4, with 9 bases matching TRBD2. The CDR3 runs 18 residues. V lost 1 base to trimming and J lost 6 bases; unmatched junction nucleotides: 13. Germline CDR1 reads SGHTA; CDR2 reads FQGNSA. Written as DNA, the CDR3 is TGTGCCAGCAGCTTAGTCGGGGTAGCGGGAGAGAGGGGAAACATTCAGTACTTC. Residues: CASSLVGVAGERGNIQYF. Supplemented by reference TRBV7-2 and TRBJ2-4, the full variable domain reads GAGVSQSPSNKVTEKGKDVELRCDPISGHTALYWYRQSLGQGLEFLIYFQGNSAPDKSGLPSDRFSAERTGGSVSTLTIQRTQQEDSAVYLCASSLVGVAGERGNIQYFGAGTRLSVL.

The genes are TRBV28 and TRBJ2-5; 11 bases are a match to TRBD1. Germline CDR1 and CDR2: MDHEN and SYDVKM. The J segment lost 0 bases and the V segment lost 5 bases, leaving 5 bases of the junction unmatched. The CDR3 runs to 16 residues. CDR3 in DNA: TGTGCCAGCAGTCCAACGGGACAGGGGGACCAAGAGACCCAGTACTTC. Protein product: CASSPTGQGDQETQYF.

This clone was observed a handful of times. The chain recombines TRBV18 with TRBJ1-2; D is ambiguous. This CDR3 spans 12 amino acids. The germline gives CDR1 KGHSH, CDR2 LQKENI. V was clipped by 1 base and J by 4 bases, with 4 bases between them. CDR3 loop: CASSPQPYGYTF. CDR3 nucleotide sequence: TGTGCCAGCTCACCACAGCCCTATGGCTACACCTTC.

CDR3 DNA: TGTGCCAGCAGATCGGACAGGGGAGGCAATCAGCCCCAGCATTTT. As protein: CASRSDRGGNQPQHF. This chain joins TRBV6-6 and TRBJ1-5; 9 bases agree with TRBD1. Germline V CDR1 and CDR2: MNHNY, SVGAGI (reference sequence). There are 15 residues in the CDR3. Unmatched junction bases numbered 5, after V lost 6 bases and J lost 2 bases.

The chain is built from TRBV11-1 and TRBJ1-1; D ambiguous. Deletions cut 5 bases from V and 1 base from J, with 8 bases between. The CDR3 is 13 residues long. Germline CDR1 is SGHAT and CDR2 is FQDESV (reference sequence). DNA of the CDR3: TGTGCCAGCAGCCTGAGGGAGAACACTGAAGCTTTCTTT. Protein sequence: CASSLRENTEAFF.

The chain combines TRBV2 with TRBJ2-3, with D possibly matching TRBD2 (5 bases). V was shortened by 6 bases and J by 2 bases, with 9 bases between the two germline ends. This CDR3 is built from 13 residues. Germline loops: CDR1 SNHLY, CDR2 FYNNEI. CDR3 sequence reads: CASRGRDTDTQYF. The DNA for the CDR3 is TGTGCCAGCAGGGGCCGGGACACAGATACGCAGTATTTT.

The chain combines TRBV5-4 with TRBJ2-7; TRBD2 might be the D (5 bases). The CDR3 loop spans 14 amino acids. V gave up 0 bases and J gave up 0 bases, with 7 bases separating them. Germline CDR1 is SGHNT and CDR2 is YYREEE (reference sequence). CDR3 residues: CASSLELGSYEQYF. As DNA, the CDR3 is TGTGCCAGCAGCTTGGAACTAGGCTCCTACGAGCAGTACTTC.

This sequence joins TRBV29-1 and TRBJ1-2; tentatively, D is TRBD1 (5 bases). CDR3 size: 14 residues. V shed 4 bases and J shed 4 bases, with 16 bases lying between them. Germline-derived CDR1 and CDR2 are SQVTM and ANQGSEA. The DNA for the CDR3 is TGCAGCGTTGCGGGGAGGGGAACGACCTATGGCTACACCTTC. This gives the protein CSVAGRGTTYGYTF.

Written as DNA, the CDR3 is TGTGCCAGTAGTAAAGCAGGGACAGGGCAAGAGACCCAGTACTTC. Protein sequence: CASSKAGTGQETQYF. The genes are TRBV19 and TRBJ2-5, with 9 nucleotides matching TRBD1. The germline CDR1 and CDR2 sequences are LNHDA and SQIVND (reference sequence). The CDR3 extends over 15 amino acids. Trimming cost V 4 bases and J 2 bases; bases outside gene matches: 5.

The chain has TRBV27 and TRBJ2-1; TRBD2 might be the D (6 bases). The CDR3 totals 13 residues. With 5 bases removed from V and 5 bases from J, the gap between germline ends came to 10 bases. Germline assignment: CDR1 MNHEY and CDR2 SMNVEV (reference sequence). This chain's CDR3 is CASSNGTHNEQFF. The DNA for the CDR3 is TGTGCCAGCAGTAACGGGACTCACAATGAGCAGTTCTTC.

The chain carries TRBV2 and TRBJ1-5, with 9 bases that match TRBD1. V lost 1 base, J lost 0 bases, and 10 bases stayed unmatched. The germline V gene has CDR1 SNHLY and CDR2 FYNNEI. The CDR3 loop spans 19 amino acids. CDR3 region: CASSEDIWDRAYSNQPQHF. CDR3 bases: TGTGCCAGCAGTGAAGATATTTGGGACAGGGCATATAGCAATCAGCCCCAGCATTTT.

This chain connects TRBV6-5 to TRBJ2-7, with a weak D call TRBD2 (5 bases). V was cut by 6 bases and J by 0 bases, with 12 bases left in between. Per germline, CDR1 MNHEY and CDR2 SVGAGI. The CDR3 runs to 14 residues. The CDR3 sequence: CASSKDWSSYEQYF. CDR3 DNA: TGTGCCAGCAGCAAGGACTGGAGCTCCTACGAGCAGTACTTC.

The V gene is TRBV28, the J gene TRBJ2-7; TRBD2 aligns across 10 bases. The ends lost 8 bases at V and 1 base at J; junction bases unmatched: 5. Germline V CDR1 and CDR2: MDHEN, SYDVKM. This CDR3 comprises 14 residues. CDR3 residues: CASLGLAKSYEQYF. CDR3 sequence (DNA): TGTGCCAGCTTGGGACTAGCGAAATCCTACGAGCAGTACTTC.

V usage is TRBV30 and J usage is TRBJ2-2; perhaps TRBD1 as D (6 bases). CDR1 is GTSNPN, CDR2 SVGIG, per germline (reference sequence). The CDR3 sequence is 14 residues long. V gave up 4 bases and J gave up 6 bases, with 15 bases separating them. The CDR3 here is CAWKLGAGAGELFF. The CDR3 DNA reads as TGTGCCTGGAAGCTGGGGGCGGGCGCCGGGGAGCTGTTTTTT.

This clone showed up just a few times. The chain recombines TRBV6-4 with TRBJ1-1; the match to TRBD1 covers 8 bases. CDR1 MRHNA and CDR2 SNTAGT come from the germline V gene. V lost 5 bases to trimming and J lost 1 base; unmatched junction nucleotides: 3. There are 14 residues in the CDR3. As DNA, the CDR3 is TGTGCCAGCAGTCCGACAGGGGAGAACACTGAAGCTTTCTTT. As protein: CASSPTGENTEAFF.

This chain joins TRBV11-1 and TRBJ2-1, with a tentative D call TRBD1 (5 bases). The length of the CDR3 is 14 residues. Per the germline V gene, CDR1 is SGHAT and CDR2 is FQDESV (reference sequence). Deletions cut 1 base from V and 9 bases from J, with 13 bases between. CDR3 DNA: TGTGCCAGCAGCTTAGGAGTCAGGGAATTTGAGCAGTTCTTC. Translation gives CASSLGVREFEQFF.

The CDR3 region has the DNA TGCGCCAGCAGCCAAGATGTGGTGGCCCGCCGAGAGCAGTTCTTC. Amino acids: CASSQDVVARREQFF. The chain joins TRBV4-1 to TRBJ2-1; D unresolved. Looked up from germline, CDR1 is MGHRA and CDR2 is YSYEKL. This CDR3 region has 15 residues. Trimming stripped 0 bases from V and 10 bases from J, with 16 bases between.

This sequence joins TRBV2 and TRBJ1-5; D gene ambiguous. CDR1 and CDR2 from the germline V gene are SNHLY and FYNNEI. The CDR3 covers 14 residues. Trimming stripped 1 base from V and 4 bases from J, with 8 bases between. This CDR3 reads CASSEGYGNQPQHF. CDR3 nucleotides: TGTGCCAGCAGTGAAGGTTACGGTAATCAGCCCCAGCATTTT.

J is TRBJ1-2 and V is TRBV30; 11 bases match TRBD1. Germline lookup yields CDR1 GTSNPN and CDR2 SVGIG (reference sequence). The CDR3 has 14 amino acids. Trimming removed 2 bases from V and 6 bases from J; junction bases left unmatched: 5. In DNA form, the CDR3 reads TGTGCCTGGAGTTGGACAGGGGGCGCGCATGGCTACACCTTC. Protein: CAWSWTGGAHGYTF.

This chain links TRBV19 with TRBJ2-1, with a weak D call TRBD1 (6 bases). Per the germline V gene, CDR1 is LNHDA and CDR2 is SQIVND (reference sequence). Trimming shortened V by 6 bases and J by 6 bases, and 18 bases separated the two germline ends. The CDR3 is made up of 15 amino acids. The CDR3 bases are TGTGCCAGTAGGAGTACAGGGTCAGGGTTCAATGAGCAGTTCTTC. As protein: CASRSTGSGFNEQFF.

The V gene is TRBV6-5, the J gene TRBJ2-5; D not resolved. Trimming removed 0 bases at V and 6 bases at J, with 8 bases between. Germline values: CDR1 MNHEY, CDR2 SVGAGI. The CDR3 extends over 13 amino acids. Written as DNA, the CDR3 is TGTGCCAGCAGTTACTCAGCCGTGCAGACCCAGTACTTC. Residues: CASSYSAVQTQYF.